The rows below give T cell receptor beta chains drawn from one sample of a study of CD8+CD57+ T cells in acquired aplastic anemia. TCRdb passed the reads through MiXCR, listing each CDR3 protein once. The profile covers around 500,000 distinct CDR3 sequences, with around 32% appearing a single time and 0.75% to 0.95% taken by the ten largest. Specimen: sorted CD4+, CD8+, or CD8+CD57+ T cells (not recorded which) from PBMCs. The origin of the receptors is a human donor with aplastic anemia. The CDR3 runs from the conserved cysteine through the conserved F or W. A D gene is named only where the DNA matches it firmly. Clone sizes are given selectively: once, few, many, or a class where the clone is expanded.

d_gene: .
abundance: .
v_gene: TRBV9
j_gene: TRBJ1-1
CDR3aa: CASSYQAGTEAFF
CDR3nt: TGTGCCAGCAGCTACCAGGCGGGCACTGAAGCTTTCTTT

d_gene: TRBD1
abundance: .
v_gene: TRBV11-2
j_gene: TRBJ2-1
CDR3aa: CASSIGQVYNEQFF
CDR3nt: TGTGCCAGCAGCATCGGACAGGTGTACAATGAGCAGTTCTTC

d_gene: .
abundance: few
v_gene: TRBV10-1
j_gene: TRBJ1-3
CDR3aa: CAGESWGGSGNTIYF
CDR3nt: TGCGCCGGGGAGTCATGGGGGGGCTCTGGAAACACCATATATTTT

d_gene: .
abundance: many
v_gene: TRBV7-2
j_gene: TRBJ1-5
CDR3aa: CASSRGQLNQPQHF
CDR3nt: TGTGCCAGCAGTCGAGGACAGCTCAATCAGCCCCAGCATTTT

d_gene: .
abundance: few
v_gene: TRBV14
j_gene: TRBJ1-5
CDR3aa: CASSHLNQGDHSNQPQHF
CDR3nt: TGTGCCAGCAGCCATTTAAACCAGGGCGATCATAGCAATCAGCCCCAGCATTTT

d_gene: TRBD2
abundance: many
v_gene: TRBV29-1
j_gene: TRBJ2-7
CDR3aa: CSVGLGPGEQYF
CDR3nt: TGCAGCGTCGGACTAGGTCCGGGCGAGCAGTACTTC

d_gene: .
abundance: .
v_gene: TRBV24-1
j_gene: TRBJ2-7
CDR3aa: CATVDEQYF
CDR3nt: TGTGCCACAGTAGACGAGCAGTACTTC

d_gene: .
abundance: few
v_gene: TRBV9
j_gene: TRBJ2-5
CDR3aa: CASSRQKETQYF
CDR3nt: TGTGCCAGCAGTCGACAGAAAGAGACCCAGTACTTC

d_gene: TRBD1
abundance: few
v_gene: TRBV25-1
j_gene: TRBJ1-4
CDR3aa: CASSQDRVEEKLFF
CDR3nt: TGTGCCAGCAGTCAGGACAGGGTGGAGGAAAAACTGTTTTTT

d_gene: TRBD2
abundance: .
v_gene: TRBV30
j_gene: TRBJ2-1
CDR3aa: CAFRLAGSVYNEQFF
CDR3nt: TGTGCCTTCCGACTAGCGGGATCGGTCTACAATGAGCAGTTCTTC

d_gene: .
abundance: few
v_gene: TRBV12-3/TRBV12-4
j_gene: TRBJ1-1
CDR3aa: CASSFQGHTEAFF
CDR3nt: TGTGCCAGCAGTTTTCAGGGCCACACTGAAGCTTTCTTT

d_gene: .
abundance: .
v_gene: TRBV15
j_gene: TRBJ1-5
CDR3aa: CATSRGGQNNQPQHF
CDR3nt: TGTGCCACCAGCAGAGGGGGCCAGAATAATCAGCCCCAGCATTTT

d_gene: .
abundance: few
v_gene: TRBV20-1
j_gene: TRBJ1-1
CDR3aa: CSAREGHRMNTEAFF
CDR3nt: TGCAGTGCTAGGGAGGGACACCGCATGAACACTGAAGCTTTCTTT

d_gene: TRBD1
abundance: few
v_gene: TRBV3-1
j_gene: TRBJ1-1
CDR3aa: CASSHQQGPSKAFF
CDR3nt: TGTGCCAGCAGCCACCAACAGGGGCCTTCGAAAGCTTTCTTT

d_gene: .
abundance: many
v_gene: TRBV2
j_gene: TRBJ2-7
CDR3aa: CASRREAGSRGYF
CDR3nt: TGTGCCAGCAGACGAGAGGCAGGGTCCCGGGGGTACTTC

d_gene: .
abundance: many
v_gene: TRBV10-3
j_gene: TRBJ1-1
CDR3aa: CAISESEQGYTEAFF
CDR3nt: TGTGCCATCAGTGAGTCGGAACAGGGATACACTGAAGCTTTCTTT

d_gene: .
abundance: many
v_gene: TRBV4-2
j_gene: TRBJ1-2
CDR3aa: CASSQVSSNYGYTF
CDR3nt: TGTGCCAGCAGCCAAGTCAGTTCAAACTATGGCTACACCTTC

d_gene: TRBD2
abundance: few
v_gene: TRBV5-1
j_gene: TRBJ2-1
CDR3aa: CASSLVSGSSYNEQFF
CDR3nt: TGCGCCAGCAGCTTGGTCAGCGGGAGCTCCTACAATGAGCAGTTCTTC

d_gene: .
abundance: .
v_gene: TRBV30
j_gene: TRBJ1-6
CDR3aa: CAWSPSNSPLHF
CDR3nt: TGTGCCTGGAGTCCTAGTAATTCACCCCTCCACTTT

d_gene: .
abundance: few
v_gene: TRBV2
j_gene: TRBJ1-2
CDR3aa: CASRWTLLKEMGYTF
CDR3nt: TGTGCCAGCAGATGGACTTTATTAAAGGAAATGGGCTACACCTTC

d_gene: TRBD2
abundance: many
v_gene: TRBV15
j_gene: TRBJ2-5
CDR3aa: CATSTSGWYQETQYF
CDR3nt: TGTGCCACCAGCACTAGCGGATGGTACCAAGAGACCCAGTACTTC

d_gene: .
abundance: .
v_gene: TRBV7-2
j_gene: TRBJ1-2
CDR3aa: CASLVGTVGYYGYTF
CDR3nt: TGTGCCAGCTTGGTAGGGACGGTGGGGTACTATGGCTACACCTTC

d_gene: .
abundance: .
v_gene: TRBV7-6
j_gene: TRBJ2-1
CDR3aa: CASSLDVQSSYNEQFF
CDR3nt: TGTGCTAGCAGCTTAGATGTACAGAGCTCCTACAATGAGCAGTTCTTC

d_gene: .
abundance: .
v_gene: TRBV6-5
j_gene: TRBJ2-3
CDR3aa: CASSYLASNTDTQYF
CDR3nt: TGTGCCAGCAGTTACCTAGCGTCCAACACAGATACGCAGTATTTT

d_gene: .
abundance: .
v_gene: TRBV5-1
j_gene: TRBJ2-5
CDR3aa: CASSRLRFLETQYF
CDR3nt: TGCGCCAGCAGCCGTCTAAGGTTTTTGGAGACCCAGTACTTC

d_gene: .
abundance: .
v_gene: TRBV19
j_gene: TRBJ1-5
CDR3aa: CASSPGRNINQPQHF
CDR3nt: TGTGCCAGTAGTCCGGGACGCAATATCAATCAGCCCCAGCATTTT

d_gene: .
abundance: .
v_gene: TRBV6-1
j_gene: TRBJ1-1
CDR3aa: CASSEGVSWNTEAFF
CDR3nt: TGTGCCAGCAGTGAAGGTGTCAGCTGGAACACTGAAGCTTTCTTT

d_gene: .
abundance: .
v_gene: TRBV5-1
j_gene: TRBJ2-5
CDR3aa: CASSTGPQETQYF
CDR3nt: TGCGCCAGCAGCACGGGACCCCAAGAGACCCAGTACTTC

d_gene: .
abundance: .
v_gene: TRBV6-5
j_gene: TRBJ2-1
CDR3aa: CASSNPRVGEQFF
CDR3nt: TGTGCCAGCAGTAACCCCAGGGTCGGTGAGCAGTTCTTC

d_gene: .
abundance: .
v_gene: TRBV2
j_gene: TRBJ2-7
CDR3aa: CASSLGLGGSYEQYF
CDR3nt: TGTGCCAGCAGTTTGGGACTGGGTGGCTCCTACGAGCAGTACTTC

d_gene: .
abundance: .
v_gene: TRBV20-1
j_gene: TRBJ1-1
CDR3aa: CSARDPGLSEAFF
CDR3nt: TGCAGTGCTAGAGACCCCGGACTGTCTGAAGCTTTCTTT

d_gene: .
abundance: many
v_gene: TRBV10-3
j_gene: TRBJ1-6
CDR3aa: CAIRLLDSYNSPLHF
CDR3nt: TGTGCCATCCGATTACTCGACAGCTATAATTCACCCCTCCACTTT

d_gene: TRBD2
abundance: .
v_gene: TRBV6-1
j_gene: TRBJ2-3
CDR3aa: CASSLRTSGTDTQYF
CDR3nt: TGTGCCAGCAGTCTACGGACTAGCGGCACAGATACGCAGTATTTT

d_gene: .
abundance: .
v_gene: TRBV12-3/TRBV12-4
j_gene: TRBJ1-3
CDR3aa: CASSLVSAFKGGPGNTIYF
CDR3nt: TGTGCCAGCAGTTTAGTTTCGGCTTTTAAAGGGGGGCCTGGAAACACCATATATTTT

d_gene: .
abundance: many
v_gene: TRBV20-1
j_gene: TRBJ1-1
CDR3aa: CSARAGNTEAFF
CDR3nt: TGCAGTGCTAGGGCGGGGAACACTGAAGCTTTCTTT

d_gene: TRBD1
abundance: many
v_gene: TRBV9
j_gene: TRBJ1-2
CDR3aa: CASRGTGGVYGYTF
CDR3nt: TGTGCCAGCAGGGGGACAGGGGGCGTCTATGGCTACACCTTC

d_gene: TRBD2
abundance: .
v_gene: TRBV11-2
j_gene: TRBJ2-4
CDR3aa: CASSLGSGALTGNIQYF
CDR3nt: TGTGCCAGCAGCTTAGGTAGCGGGGCCCTCACGGGGAACATTCAGTACTTC

d_gene: TRBD1
abundance: many
v_gene: TRBV6-1
j_gene: TRBJ1-2
CDR3aa: CASCGQGLGSGYTF
CDR3nt: TGTGCCAGCTGTGGACAGGGATTGGGGTCTGGCTACACCTTC

d_gene: .
abundance: many
v_gene: TRBV9
j_gene: TRBJ1-1
CDR3aa: CASSGQVFTEAFF
CDR3nt: TGTGCCAGCAGCGGACAGGTCTTCACTGAAGCTTTCTTT

d_gene: .
abundance: .
v_gene: TRBV5-1
j_gene: TRBJ2-7
CDR3aa: CASSLAGIGTTYEQYF
CDR3nt: TGCGCCAGCAGCTTGGCGGGGATAGGTACCACCTACGAGCAGTACTTC

d_gene: TRBD1
abundance: .
v_gene: TRBV9
j_gene: TRBJ2-7
CDR3aa: CASSLQGDSDEQYF
CDR3nt: TGTGCCAGCAGTTTACAGGGGGATTCCGACGAGCAGTACTTC

d_gene: .
abundance: many
v_gene: TRBV2
j_gene: TRBJ2-1
CDR3aa: CARQGQGTYNEQFF
CDR3nt: TGTGCCCGCCAGGGGCAGGGAACCTACAATGAGCAGTTCTTC

d_gene: TRBD1
abundance: .
v_gene: TRBV24-1
j_gene: TRBJ2-7
CDR3aa: CASKRTGVPEQYF
CDR3nt: TGTGCCAGCAAAAGGACAGGGGTCCCCGAGCAGTACTTC

d_gene: TRBD1
abundance: many
v_gene: TRBV10-3
j_gene: TRBJ2-7
CDR3aa: CAISDGDSFSYEQYF
CDR3nt: TGTGCCATCAGTGACGGGGACAGCTTCTCCTACGAGCAGTACTTC

d_gene: TRBD2
abundance: .
v_gene: TRBV20-1
j_gene: TRBJ2-1
CDR3aa: CSARYVLASNEQFF
CDR3nt: TGCAGTGCTAGATACGTACTAGCGTCAAATGAGCAGTTCTTC

d_gene: TRBD2
abundance: few
v_gene: TRBV10-2
j_gene: TRBJ2-1
CDR3aa: CASSDPYLLAGGTNEQFF
CDR3nt: TGCGCCAGCAGTGACCCTTACCTTCTAGCGGGGGGTACCAATGAGCAGTTCTTC

d_gene: .
abundance: .
v_gene: TRBV20-1
j_gene: TRBJ1-1
CDR3aa: CSAREQKGRMNTEAFF
CDR3nt: TGCAGTGCTAGAGAGCAGAAGGGCCGCATGAACACTGAAGCTTTCTTT

d_gene: TRBD1
abundance: many
v_gene: TRBV20-1
j_gene: TRBJ1-5
CDR3aa: CSAFGQGGRNQPQHF
CDR3nt: TGCAGTGCTTTTGGACAGGGAGGCCGCAATCAGCCCCAGCATTTT

d_gene: TRBD1
abundance: few
v_gene: TRBV27
j_gene: TRBJ1-2
CDR3aa: CASSPALDRDLGGYTF
CDR3nt: TGTGCCAGCAGTCCCGCCCTGGACAGGGATCTTGGAGGCTACACCTTC

d_gene: .
abundance: many
v_gene: TRBV20-1
j_gene: TRBJ2-5
CDR3aa: CSAQDPGTQYF
CDR3nt: TGCAGTGCCCAAGACCCGGGGACCCAGTACTTC

d_gene: TRBD1
abundance: .
v_gene: TRBV7-9
j_gene: TRBJ1-5
CDR3aa: CASSSDRRQPQHF
CDR3nt: TGTGCCAGCAGCTCGGACAGGCGTCAGCCCCAGCATTTT

d_gene: .
abundance: many
v_gene: TRBV7-6
j_gene: TRBJ1-6
CDR3aa: CASSVNRIPVGDSPLHF
CDR3nt: TGTGCCAGCAGCGTAAACAGAATACCCGTAGGTGATTCACCCCTCCACTTT